This T cell receptor (beta chain) was sequenced for a study of blood T cells in healthy people across ages. Across the study: Per every two T cells, about one barcoded beta molecule was captured by template switching.

Germline values: CDR1 SGHTA, CDR2 FQGNSA. The CDR3 totals 14 residues. With 8 bases clipped from V and 7 bases from J, the junction kept 13 bases outside the gene matches. This clonotype is a singleton in its sample. No antigen is known for it. Points from the study as a whole: It was the long-lived donors that had more naive CD4+ cells and higher diversity than aged donors.

Combining a sample-barcoded 5' primer with a J-beta primer mix, a second PCR ran for roughly 6 to 11 cycles. All samples yielded 2.5 million or more CDR3-containing paired-end reads. Via MiXCR, TCRdb re-called the 5' RACE reads, giving one row per CDR3 protein. Among 1.5 million to 2 million distinct CDR3 sequences, about 39% were seen once, and the ten largest hold 23%. Each sample had at least 6.5 million PBMCs isolated. V and J are TRBV7-2 and TRBJ2-5; 7 nucleotides line up with TRBD1. This sequence originates from a human donor in good health. Sequenced sample: blood. CDR3 protein: CASSVTTGVGTQYF. CDR3 coding DNA: TGTGCCAGCTCAGTCACCACAGGGGTTGGGACCCAGTACTTC.